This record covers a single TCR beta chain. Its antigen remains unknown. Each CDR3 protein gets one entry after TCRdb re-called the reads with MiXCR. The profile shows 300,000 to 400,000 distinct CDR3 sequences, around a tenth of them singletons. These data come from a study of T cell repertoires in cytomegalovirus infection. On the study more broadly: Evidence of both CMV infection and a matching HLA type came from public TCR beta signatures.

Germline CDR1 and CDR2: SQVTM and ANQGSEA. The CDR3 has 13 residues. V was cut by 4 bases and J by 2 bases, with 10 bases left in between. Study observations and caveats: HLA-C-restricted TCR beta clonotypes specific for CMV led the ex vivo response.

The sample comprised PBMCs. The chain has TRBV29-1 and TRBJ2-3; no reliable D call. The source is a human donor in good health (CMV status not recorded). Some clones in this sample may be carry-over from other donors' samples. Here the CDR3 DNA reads TGCAGCGTTGGCCCCCCGCCCACAGATACGCAGTATTTT. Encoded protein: CSVGPPPTDTQYF.